The clone carrying this T cell receptor (beta chain) has a handful of counts. These data come from a study of identical twins. Deletions cut 6 bases from V and 4 bases from J, with 11 bases between. The CDR3 has 12 residues. Germline lookup yields CDR1 DFQATT and CDR2 SNEGSKA (reference sequence). TCRdb reprocessed the 5' RACE reads via MiXCR and lists one record per CDR3 protein. The sample gives hundreds of thousands of distinct CDR3 sequences, over 20% of which show up once; 4.3% is in the top ten. In addition, the sample was reused for a study of T cells expressing NK-cell markers.

The V and J genes are TRBV20-1 and TRBJ2-3; D perhaps matches TRBD2 (6 bases). The sample taken for sequencing was PBMCs. The clonotype was recovered from a woman aged 18 to 35 in good health. The CDR3 here is CSAGSGPDTQYF. The DNA of the CDR3 is TGCAGTGCCGGGAGCGGGCCAGATACGCAGTATTTT.